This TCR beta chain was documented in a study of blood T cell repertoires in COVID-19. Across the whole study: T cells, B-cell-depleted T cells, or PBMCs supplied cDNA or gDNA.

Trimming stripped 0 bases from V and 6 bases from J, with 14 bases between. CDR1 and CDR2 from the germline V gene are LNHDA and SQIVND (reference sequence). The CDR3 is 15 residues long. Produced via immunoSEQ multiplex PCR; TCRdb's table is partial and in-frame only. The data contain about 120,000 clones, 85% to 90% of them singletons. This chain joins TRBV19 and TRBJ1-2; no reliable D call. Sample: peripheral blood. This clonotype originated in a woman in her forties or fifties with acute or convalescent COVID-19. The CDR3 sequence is CASSIDPLGGNGYTF. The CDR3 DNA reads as TGTGCCAGTAGTATAGACCCCTTAGGAGGGAATGGCTACACCTTC.